This TCR beta chain was recorded in a study of radiotherapy plus CTLA-4 blockade in lung cancer. Background on the study: Disease control reached about 28%, with objective responses in around 20%.

Comment on this clone: Its antigen is still unknown.

Focal radiation plus CTLA-4 blockade with ipilimumab was administered to patients who had chemo-refractory metastatic non-small-cell lung cancer. Study-wide points: There was expansion of tumor-derived TCR clones in blood after radiotherapy plus ipilimumab. Best predicting response, reportedly, were early blood T cell clone dynamics, with interferon-beta.

Some clones are missing from TCRdb's copy, which holds only in-frame ones; the method was immunoSEQ multiplex PCR. Among approximately 48,000 clones listed, 84% were seen once. This CDR3 contains 15 residues. The J segment lost 3 bases and the V segment lost 4 bases, leaving 6 bases of the junction unmatched. CDR1 is SGHNT, CDR2 YYREEE, per germline (reference sequence). The material sequenced was peripheral blood, taken from a patient treated with radiotherapy plus ipilimumab. The receptor was isolated from a human donor with non-small cell lung cancer whose response to radiotherapy plus ipilimumab could not be evaluated. This sequence joins TRBV5-4 and TRBJ2-4, with TRBD2 matching 8 bases. CDR3 in DNA: TGTGCCAGCAGCCCCGACGGGGGGGGCAAAAACATTCAGTACTTC. Protein product: CASSPDGGGKNIQYF.